The entry that follows covers one TCR beta chain sequence. Each CDR3 protein gets one entry after TCRdb re-called the 5' RACE reads with MiXCR. The repertoire includes just under 350,000 distinct CDR3 sequences, about 15% of them detected once, and less than 1.1% sits in the top ten. The sample is drawn from a study of CD8 T cells in ankylosing spondylitis. Sequences were obtained from blood, either unsorted or a sorted T cell fraction (not recorded which). This TCR came from a male donor with ankylosing spondylitis or in good health (not recorded which).

In DNA form, the CDR3 reads TGCAGCGTTGAAGAAGGAGGAGAGCAGTACTTC. Amino acids: CSVEEGGEQYF. V usage is TRBV29-1 and J usage is TRBJ2-7; D is possibly TRBD2 (5 bases). The CDR3 totals 11 residues. Trimming removed 0 bases from V and 7 bases from J, with 7 bases in between. The germline CDR1 and CDR2 sequences are SQVTM and ANQGSEA.